Reported below is one T cell receptor beta chain. The antigen remains undetermined. Following extraction, RNA underwent reverse transcription to cDNA, which served as the sequencing template. Repertoires were generated with immunoSEQ multiplex PCR, while TCRdb's copy carries only in-frame clones and drops some. The sample has hundreds of thousands of clones; 35% to 40% are singletons. Per the germline V gene, CDR1 is SNHLY and CDR2 is FYNNEI. The trim removed 7 bases at V and 0 bases at J, leaving 5 bases unmatched. CDR3 size: 15 residues. Noted treatment: oral pan-JAK inhibitor, 5-10 mg twice daily. The investigators collected lesional scalp punch biopsies and peripheral blood from alopecia areata patients. The sample originates from a study of CD8+ T cells in alopecia areata. Across the study: Twice daily, treated patients received 5 to 10 mg of oral tofacitinib. Treated patients were scored for severity by percent of scalp affected.

Notes on the study in general: Expanded CD8+ clones among the top 100, and scalp clonality, were significantly decreased by tofacitinib.

This clonotype was sampled from a human donor with alopecia areata. This material consisted of CD4+ T cells sorted from blood, taken at approximately week 30, from a patient treated with tofacitinib. The rearrangement uses TRBV2 and TRBJ2-2; 7 bases align to TRBD2. The CDR3 DNA is TGTGCCAGCATTCGGGAGGAATCGAACACCGGGGAGCTGTTTTTT. Translation gives CASIREESNTGELFF.